Described below is a single T cell receptor beta chain sequence and its context. J was trimmed by 7 bases and V by 5 bases; bases with no gene match: 6. Germline V CDR1 and CDR2: KGHSH, LQKENI. The CDR3 runs 13 residues. These data originate in a study of control samples from healthy donors and cancer patients. Clones were sequenced by immunoSEQ multiplex PCR, and TCRdb holds only the in-frame ones, with some missing. The sample has some 140,000 clones; around nine tenths are singletons. The sample consisted of PBMCs. The V gene is TRBV18, the J gene TRBJ1-2; 8 nucleotides agree with TRBD1. This receptor was identified in a man aged 50-59 years with head and neck cancer. The CDR3 DNA follows: TGTGCCAGCTCAAACCAGGGGGCGGTTGGCTACACCTTC. It translates to CASSNQGAVGYTF.